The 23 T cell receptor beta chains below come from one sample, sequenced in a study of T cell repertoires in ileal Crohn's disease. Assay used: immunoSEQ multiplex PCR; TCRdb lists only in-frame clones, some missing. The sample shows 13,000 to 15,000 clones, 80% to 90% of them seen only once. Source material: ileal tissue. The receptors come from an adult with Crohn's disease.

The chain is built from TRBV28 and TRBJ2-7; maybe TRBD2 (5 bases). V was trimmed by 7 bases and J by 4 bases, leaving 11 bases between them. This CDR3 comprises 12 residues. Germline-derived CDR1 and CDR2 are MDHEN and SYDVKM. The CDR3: CASTPGGYEQYF. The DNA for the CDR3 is TGTGCCAGCACCCCAGGAGGATACGAGCAGTACTTC.

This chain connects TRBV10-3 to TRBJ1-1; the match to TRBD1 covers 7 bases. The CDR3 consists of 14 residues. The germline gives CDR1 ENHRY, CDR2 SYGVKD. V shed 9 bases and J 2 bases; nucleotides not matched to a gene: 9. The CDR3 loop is CAMRTGTENTEAFF. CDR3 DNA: TGTGCCATGCGGACCGGGACAGAAAACACTGAAGCTTTCTTT.

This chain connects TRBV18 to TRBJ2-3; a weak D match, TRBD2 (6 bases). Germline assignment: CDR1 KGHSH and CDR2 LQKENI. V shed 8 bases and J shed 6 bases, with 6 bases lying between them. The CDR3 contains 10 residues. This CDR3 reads CASGGDTQYF. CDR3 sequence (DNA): TGTGCCAGCGGGGGGGATACGCAGTATTTT.

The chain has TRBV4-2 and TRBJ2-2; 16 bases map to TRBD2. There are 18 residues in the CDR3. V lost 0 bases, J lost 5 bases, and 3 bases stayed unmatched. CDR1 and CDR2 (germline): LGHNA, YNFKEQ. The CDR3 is CASSQEAGLAGGTGELFF. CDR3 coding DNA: TGTGCCAGCAGCCAAGAAGCGGGACTAGCGGGAGGGACCGGGGAGCTGTTTTTT.

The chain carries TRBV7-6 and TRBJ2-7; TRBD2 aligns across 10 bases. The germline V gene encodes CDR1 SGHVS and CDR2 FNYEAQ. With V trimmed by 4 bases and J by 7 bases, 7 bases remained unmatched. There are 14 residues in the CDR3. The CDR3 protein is CASSSSSGGREQYF. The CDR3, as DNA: TGTGCCAGCAGCTCCTCTAGCGGGGGTAGGGAGCAGTACTTC.

The CDR3 DNA follows: TGTGCCAGCTCACCATTAGGACAGGGGAATTCACCCCTCCACTTT. Encoded protein: CASSPLGQGNSPLHF. J is TRBJ1-6 and V is TRBV18; 9 bases fit TRBD1. V was clipped by 2 bases and J by 7 bases; unmatched bases: 3. The CDR3 consists of 15 residues. Germline CDR1 and CDR2: KGHSH and LQKENI.

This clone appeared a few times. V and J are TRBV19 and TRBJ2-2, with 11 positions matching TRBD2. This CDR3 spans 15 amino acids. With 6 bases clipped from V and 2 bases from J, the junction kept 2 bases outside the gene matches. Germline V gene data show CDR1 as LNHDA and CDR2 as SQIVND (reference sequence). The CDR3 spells CASSTSGSNTGELFF. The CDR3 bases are TGTGCCAGTAGCACTAGCGGGAGTAACACCGGGGAGCTGTTTTTT.

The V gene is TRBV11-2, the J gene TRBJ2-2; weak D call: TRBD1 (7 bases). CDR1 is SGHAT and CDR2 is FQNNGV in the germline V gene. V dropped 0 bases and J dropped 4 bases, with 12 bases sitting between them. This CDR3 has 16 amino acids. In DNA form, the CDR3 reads TGTGCCAGCAGCTTAGAGGGCAGGGGGGCCACCGGGGAGCTGTTTTTT. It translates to CASSLEGRGATGELFF.

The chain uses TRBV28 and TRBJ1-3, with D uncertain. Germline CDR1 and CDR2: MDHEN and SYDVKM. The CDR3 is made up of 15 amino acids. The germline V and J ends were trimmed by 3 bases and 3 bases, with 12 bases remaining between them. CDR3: CASSLSGSDGNTIYF. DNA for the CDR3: TGTGCCAGCAGTTTGTCAGGATCAGATGGAAACACCATATATTTT.

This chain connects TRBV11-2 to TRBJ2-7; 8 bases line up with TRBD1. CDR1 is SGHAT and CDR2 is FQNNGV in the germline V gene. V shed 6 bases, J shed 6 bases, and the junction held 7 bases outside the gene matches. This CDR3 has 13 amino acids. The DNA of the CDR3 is TGTGCCAGCAGTCCGGACAGGGTTGGCGAGCAGTACTTC. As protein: CASSPDRVGEQYF.

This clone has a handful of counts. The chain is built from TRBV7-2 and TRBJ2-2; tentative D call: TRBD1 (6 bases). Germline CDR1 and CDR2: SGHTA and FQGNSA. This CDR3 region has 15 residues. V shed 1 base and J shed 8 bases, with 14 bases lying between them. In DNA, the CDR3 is TGTGCCAGCAGCTTAGGGCAGGGGCGTCAGGGGGAGCTGTTTTTT. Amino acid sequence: CASSLGQGRQGELFF.

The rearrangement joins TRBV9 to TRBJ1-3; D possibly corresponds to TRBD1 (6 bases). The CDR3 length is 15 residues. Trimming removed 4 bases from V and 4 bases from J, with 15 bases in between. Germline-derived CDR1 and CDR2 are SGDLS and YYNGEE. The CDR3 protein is CASSLLLQGGNTIYF. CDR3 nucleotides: TGTGCCAGCAGCCTGCTACTCCAGGGGGGAAACACCATATATTTT.

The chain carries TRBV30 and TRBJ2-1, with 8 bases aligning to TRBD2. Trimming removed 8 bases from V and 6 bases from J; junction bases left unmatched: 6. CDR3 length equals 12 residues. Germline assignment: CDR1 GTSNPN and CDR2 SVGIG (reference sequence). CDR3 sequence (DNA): TGTGCCCGTCAGGGACTAGGCAATGAGCAGTTCTTC. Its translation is CARQGLGNEQFF.

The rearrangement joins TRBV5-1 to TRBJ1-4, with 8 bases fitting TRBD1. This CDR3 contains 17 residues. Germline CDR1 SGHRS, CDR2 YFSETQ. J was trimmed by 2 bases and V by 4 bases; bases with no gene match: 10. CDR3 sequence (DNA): TGCGCCAGCAGCGCAGGGGGCGCGGGGCAGACTAATGAAAAACTGTTTTTT. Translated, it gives CASSAGGAGQTNEKLFF. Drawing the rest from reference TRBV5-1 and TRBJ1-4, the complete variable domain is KAGVTQTPRYLIKTRGQQVTLSCSPISGHRSVSWYQQTPGQGLQFLFEYFSETQRNKGNFPGRFSGRQFSNSRSEMNVSTLELGDSALYLCASSAGGAGQTNEKLFFGSGTQLSVL.

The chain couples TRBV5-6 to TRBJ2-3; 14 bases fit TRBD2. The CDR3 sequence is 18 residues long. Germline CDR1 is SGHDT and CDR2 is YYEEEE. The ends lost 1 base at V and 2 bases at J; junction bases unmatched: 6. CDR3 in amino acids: CASSLFQTSGGATDTQYF. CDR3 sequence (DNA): TGTGCCAGCAGCTTGTTTCAGACTAGCGGGGGGGCCACAGATACGCAGTATTTT.

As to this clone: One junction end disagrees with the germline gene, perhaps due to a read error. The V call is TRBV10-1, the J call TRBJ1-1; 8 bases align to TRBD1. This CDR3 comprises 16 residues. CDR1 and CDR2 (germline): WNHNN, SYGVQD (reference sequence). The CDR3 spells CVSSGGTGGGIAEAFF. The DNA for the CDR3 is TGCGTCAGCAGTGGTGGGACAGGAGGGGGGATCGCTGAAGCTTTCTTT.

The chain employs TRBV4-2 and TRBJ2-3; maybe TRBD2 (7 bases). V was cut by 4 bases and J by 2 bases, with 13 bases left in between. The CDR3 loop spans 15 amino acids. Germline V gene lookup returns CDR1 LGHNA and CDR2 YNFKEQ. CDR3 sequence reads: CASSPQGRATDTQYF. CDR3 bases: TGTGCCAGCAGCCCTCAGGGGAGGGCCACAGATACGCAGTATTTT.

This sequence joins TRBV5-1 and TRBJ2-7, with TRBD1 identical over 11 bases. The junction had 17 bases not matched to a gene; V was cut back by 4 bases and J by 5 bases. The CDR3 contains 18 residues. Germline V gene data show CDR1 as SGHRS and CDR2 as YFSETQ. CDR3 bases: TGCGCCAGCAGCACCGTGAGGGCCCGGACAGGGGGCATCCACGAGCAGTACTTC. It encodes CASSTVRARTGGIHEQYF. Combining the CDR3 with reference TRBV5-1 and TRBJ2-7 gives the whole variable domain KAGVTQTPRYLIKTRGQQVTLSCSPISGHRSVSWYQQTPGQGLQFLFEYFSETQRNKGNFPGRFSGRQFSNSRSEMNVSTLELGDSALYLCASSTVRARTGGIHEQYFGPGTRLTVT.

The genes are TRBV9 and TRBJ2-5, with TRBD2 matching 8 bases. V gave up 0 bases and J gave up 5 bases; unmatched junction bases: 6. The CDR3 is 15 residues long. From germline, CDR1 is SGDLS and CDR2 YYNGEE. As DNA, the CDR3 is TGTGCCAGCAGCGTAGAGAGCGGGGGACGGGAGACCCAGTACTTC. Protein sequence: CASSVESGGRETQYF.

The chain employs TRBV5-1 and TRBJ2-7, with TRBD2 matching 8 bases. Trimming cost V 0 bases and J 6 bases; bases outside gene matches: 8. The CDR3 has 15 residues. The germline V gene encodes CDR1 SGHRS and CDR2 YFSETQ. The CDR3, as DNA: TGCGCCAGCAGCTTGGCCCTGGCGGGAGGACCCGAGCAGTACTTC. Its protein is CASSLALAGGPEQYF. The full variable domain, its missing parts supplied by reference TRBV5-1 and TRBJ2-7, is KAGVTQTPRYLIKTRGQQVTLSCSPISGHRSVSWYQQTPGQGLQFLFEYFSETQRNKGNFPGRFSGRQFSNSRSEMNVSTLELGDSALYLCASSLALAGGPEQYFGPGTRLTVT.

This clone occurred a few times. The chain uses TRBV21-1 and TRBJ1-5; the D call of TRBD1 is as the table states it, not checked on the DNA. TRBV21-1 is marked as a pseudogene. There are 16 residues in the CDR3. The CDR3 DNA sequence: TGTGCCAGCAGCGTTTCTCCCGGGACAGGCAATCAGCCCCAGCATTTT. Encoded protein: CASSVSPGTGNQPQHF.

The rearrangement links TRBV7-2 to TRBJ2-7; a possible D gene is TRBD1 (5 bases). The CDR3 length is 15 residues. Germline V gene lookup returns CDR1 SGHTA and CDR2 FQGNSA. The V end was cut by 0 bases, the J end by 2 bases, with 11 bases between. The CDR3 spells CASSLAPQGTYEQYF. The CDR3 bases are TGTGCCAGCAGCTTAGCCCCCCAGGGCACCTACGAGCAGTACTTC.

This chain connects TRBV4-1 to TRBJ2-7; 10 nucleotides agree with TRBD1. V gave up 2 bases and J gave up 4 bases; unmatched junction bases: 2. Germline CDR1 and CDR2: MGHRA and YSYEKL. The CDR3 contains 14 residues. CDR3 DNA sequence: TGCGCCAGCAGCCAATTGGACAGGGGGTACGAGCAGTACTTC. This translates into CASSQLDRGYEQYF.